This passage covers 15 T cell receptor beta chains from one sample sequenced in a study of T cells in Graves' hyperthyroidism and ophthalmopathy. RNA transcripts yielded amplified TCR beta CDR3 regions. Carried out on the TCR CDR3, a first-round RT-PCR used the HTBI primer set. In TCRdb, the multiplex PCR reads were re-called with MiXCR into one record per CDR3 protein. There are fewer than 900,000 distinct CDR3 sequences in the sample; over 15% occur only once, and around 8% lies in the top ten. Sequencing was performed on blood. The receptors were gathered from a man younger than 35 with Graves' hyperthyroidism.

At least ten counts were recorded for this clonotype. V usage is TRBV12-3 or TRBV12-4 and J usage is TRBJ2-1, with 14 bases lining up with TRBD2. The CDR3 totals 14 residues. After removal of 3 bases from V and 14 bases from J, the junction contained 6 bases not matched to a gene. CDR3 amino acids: CASSLGLAGEGEFF. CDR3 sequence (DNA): TGTGCCAGCAGTTTGGGACTAGCGGGAGAGGGGGAGTTCTTC.

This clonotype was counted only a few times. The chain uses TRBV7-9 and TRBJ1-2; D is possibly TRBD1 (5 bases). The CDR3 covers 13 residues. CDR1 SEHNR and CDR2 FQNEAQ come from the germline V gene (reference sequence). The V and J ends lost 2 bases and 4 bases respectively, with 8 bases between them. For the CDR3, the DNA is TGTGCCAGCAGCTTACCAGGGATCTATGGCTACACCTTC. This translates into CASSLPGIYGYTF.

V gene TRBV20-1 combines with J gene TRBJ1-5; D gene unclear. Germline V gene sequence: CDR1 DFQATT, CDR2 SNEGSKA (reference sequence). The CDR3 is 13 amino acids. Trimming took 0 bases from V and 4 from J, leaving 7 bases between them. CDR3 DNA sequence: TGCAGTGCTAGAGAGGACCTGAATCAGCCCCAGCATTTT. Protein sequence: CSAREDLNQPQHF.

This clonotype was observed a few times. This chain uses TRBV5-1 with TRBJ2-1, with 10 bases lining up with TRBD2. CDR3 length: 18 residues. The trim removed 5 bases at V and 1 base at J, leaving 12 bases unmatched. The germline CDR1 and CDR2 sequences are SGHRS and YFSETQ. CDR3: CASSSTPNSGRSYNEQFF. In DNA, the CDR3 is TGCGCCAGCAGTTCCACACCTAATAGCGGGAGGTCCTACAATGAGCAGTTCTTC.

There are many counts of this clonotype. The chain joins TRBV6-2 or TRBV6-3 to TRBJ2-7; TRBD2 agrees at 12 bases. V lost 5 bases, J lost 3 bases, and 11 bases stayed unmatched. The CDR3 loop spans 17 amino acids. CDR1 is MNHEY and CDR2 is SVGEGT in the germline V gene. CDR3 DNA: TGTGCCAGCAGTGCTACTAGCGGGAGGCCCCCCGGCTACGAGCAGTACTTC. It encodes CASSATSGRPPGYEQYF.

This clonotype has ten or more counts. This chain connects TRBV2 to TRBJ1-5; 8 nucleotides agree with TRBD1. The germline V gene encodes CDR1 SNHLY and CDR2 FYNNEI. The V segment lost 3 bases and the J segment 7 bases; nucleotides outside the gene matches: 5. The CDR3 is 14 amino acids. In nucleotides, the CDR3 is TGTGCCAGCAGTGATCAGGGGGCAGGGCAGCCCCAGCATTTT. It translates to CASSDQGAGQPQHF. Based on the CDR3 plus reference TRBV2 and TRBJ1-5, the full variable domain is EPEVTQTPSHQVTQMGQEVILRCVPISNHLYFYWYRQILGQKVEFLVSFYNNEISEKSEIFDDQFSVERPDGSNFTLKIRSTKLEDSAMYFCASSDQGAGQPQHFGDGTRLSIL.

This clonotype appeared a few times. For the CDR3, the DNA is TGTGCCAGCAGCTTAGGAGGAGCGGGAGGGAGCTCCTACGAGCAGTACTTC. Protein: CASSLGGAGGSSYEQYF. This sequence joins TRBV7-2 and TRBJ2-7; 10 nucleotides align to TRBD2. Germline V CDR1 and CDR2: SGHTA, FQGNSA. This CDR3 comprises 17 residues. Trimming removed 1 base from V and 0 bases from J; junction bases left unmatched: 6.

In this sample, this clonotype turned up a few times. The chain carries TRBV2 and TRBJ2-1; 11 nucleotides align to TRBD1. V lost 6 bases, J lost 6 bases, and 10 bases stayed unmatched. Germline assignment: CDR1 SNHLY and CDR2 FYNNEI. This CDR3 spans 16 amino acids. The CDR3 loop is CASSHTGQGALNEQFF. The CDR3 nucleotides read TGTGCCAGCAGCCACACTGGACAGGGGGCTCTCAATGAGCAGTTCTTC.

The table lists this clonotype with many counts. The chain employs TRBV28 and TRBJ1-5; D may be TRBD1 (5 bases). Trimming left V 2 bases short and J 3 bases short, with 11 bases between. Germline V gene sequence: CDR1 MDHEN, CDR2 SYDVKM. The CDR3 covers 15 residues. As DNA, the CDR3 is TGTGCCAGCAGTTTAGGGGGGTCTTTCAATCAGCCCCAGCATTTT. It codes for CASSLGGSFNQPQHF.

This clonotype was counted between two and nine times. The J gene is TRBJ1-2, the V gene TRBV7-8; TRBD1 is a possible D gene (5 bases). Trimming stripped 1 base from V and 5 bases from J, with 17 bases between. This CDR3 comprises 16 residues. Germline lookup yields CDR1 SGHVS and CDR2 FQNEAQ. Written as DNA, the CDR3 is TGTGCCAGCAGCTTAGAACATGGGGCAGAGCGGTATGGCTACACCTTC. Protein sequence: CASSLEHGAERYGYTF.

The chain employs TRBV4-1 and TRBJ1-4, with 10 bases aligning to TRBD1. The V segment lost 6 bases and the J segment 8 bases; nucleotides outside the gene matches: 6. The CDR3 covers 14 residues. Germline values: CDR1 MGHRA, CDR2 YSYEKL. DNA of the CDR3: TGCGCCAGCAGTTACGGACAGGGGGAGGAAAAACTGTTTTTT. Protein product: CASSYGQGEEKLFF.

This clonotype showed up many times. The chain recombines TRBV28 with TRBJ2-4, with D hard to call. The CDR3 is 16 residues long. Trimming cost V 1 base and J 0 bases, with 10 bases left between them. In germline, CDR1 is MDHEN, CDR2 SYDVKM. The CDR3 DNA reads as TGTGCCAGCAGTTTATTTGCCCATCTAGCCAAAAACATTCAGTACTTC. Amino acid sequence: CASSLFAHLAKNIQYF.

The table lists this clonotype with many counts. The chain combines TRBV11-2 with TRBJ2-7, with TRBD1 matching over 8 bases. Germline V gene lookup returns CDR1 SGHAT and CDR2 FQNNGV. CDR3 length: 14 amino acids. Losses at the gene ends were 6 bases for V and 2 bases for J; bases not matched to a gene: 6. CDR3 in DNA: TGTGCCAGCAGGACGACAGGGGCTACCTACGAGCAGTACTTC. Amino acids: CASRTTGATYEQYF.

CDR3 sequence: CSAREEDRYWQFF. The CDR3 DNA reads TGCAGTGCTAGAGAGGAAGACCGGTACTGGCAGTTCTTC. The genes are TRBV20-1 and TRBJ2-1; D gene unclear. The V gene's germline CDR1 is DFQATT and CDR2 SNEGSKA (reference sequence). This CDR3 region has 13 residues. Trimming removed 0 bases at V and 12 bases at J, with 15 bases between.

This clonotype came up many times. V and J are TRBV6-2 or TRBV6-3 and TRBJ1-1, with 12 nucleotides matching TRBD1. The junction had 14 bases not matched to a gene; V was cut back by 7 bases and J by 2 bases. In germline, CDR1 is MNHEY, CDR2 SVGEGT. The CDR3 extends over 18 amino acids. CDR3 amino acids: CASKRQTGTGGANTEAFF. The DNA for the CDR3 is TGTGCCAGCAAACGTCAGACCGGGACAGGGGGCGCCAACACTGAAGCTTTCTTT.